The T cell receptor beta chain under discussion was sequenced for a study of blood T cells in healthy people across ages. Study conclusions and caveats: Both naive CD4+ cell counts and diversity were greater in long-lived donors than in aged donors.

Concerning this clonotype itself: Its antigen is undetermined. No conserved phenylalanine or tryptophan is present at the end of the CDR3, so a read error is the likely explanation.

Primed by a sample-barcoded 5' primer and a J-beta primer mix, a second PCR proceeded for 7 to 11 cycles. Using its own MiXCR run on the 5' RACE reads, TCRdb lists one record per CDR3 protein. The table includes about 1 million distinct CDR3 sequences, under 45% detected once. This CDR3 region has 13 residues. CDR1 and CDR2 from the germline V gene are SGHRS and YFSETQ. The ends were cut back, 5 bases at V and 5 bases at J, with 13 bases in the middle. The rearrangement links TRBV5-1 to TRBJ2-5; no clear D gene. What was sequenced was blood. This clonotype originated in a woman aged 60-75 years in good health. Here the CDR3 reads CASSPFLGETQYS. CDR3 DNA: TGCGCCAGCAGTCCCTTCCTTGGGGAGACCCAGTACTCC.